This T cell receptor (beta chain) was found in a study of shared clonotypes between healthy human individuals. General study results and limits: Researchers sampled only blood; tissue repertoires likely differ. Since donors were few, the genetic and exposure-history diversity represented was limited.

With 4 bases removed from V and 2 bases from J, the gap between germline ends came to 23 bases. This CDR3 comprises 18 residues. For this clone: Its antigen is currently unknown.

Each unsorted sample relied on about 90 million PBMCs as its source of genomic DNA. PCR replicates from unsorted PBMC used approximately 0.3 ug DNA, and this amount was some 31,000 T cell genomes. Profiled with immunoSEQ multiplex PCR; TCRdb holds only in-frame clones, not every one. This sample yields about 560,000 clones, of which roughly 72% are seen a single time; about 12% belongs to the top ten. Sequenced: PBMCs. The sequence was collected from a woman aged 40 to 50 in good health. Some clones in this sample may be carry-over from other donors' samples. The chain links TRBV23-1 to TRBJ2-5, with D perhaps matching TRBD2 (6 bases). TRBV23-1 qualifies as an ORF whose function is uncertain. The CDR3: CASSLSVTGEIGQETQYF. The CDR3 DNA follows: TGCGCCAGCAGTCTTTCAGTTACGGGGGAAATAGGGCAAGAGACCCAGTACTTC.